Listed here are 15 T cell receptor beta chains from one sample, sequenced in a study of control samples from healthy donors and cancer patients. Sequencing was performed with immunoSEQ multiplex PCR; in TCRdb, only in-frame clones are kept and a portion is missing. Of 150,000 to 200,000 clones detected, 88% appear once; the ten largest clones hold nearly 5%. Input material: blood. The receptors originated from a woman under 40 in good health.

The chain is built from TRBV7-2 and TRBJ1-3, with D unresolved. The CDR3 has 12 residues. Germline V gene lookup returns CDR1 SGHTA and CDR2 FQGNSA. V lost 6 bases and J 9 bases, leaving 12 bases between the germline ends. The CDR3 sequence: CASSPAPGTIYF. CDR3 DNA sequence: TGTGCCAGCAGTCCCGCACCCGGCACCATATATTTT.

This clone was recorded once. The genes are TRBV4-1 and TRBJ2-7, with D perhaps matching TRBD2 (5 bases). The ends were cut back, 0 bases at V and 3 bases at J, with 12 bases in the middle. The length of the CDR3 is 15 residues. In germline, CDR1 is MGHRA, CDR2 YSYEKL. The CDR3 nucleotides are TGCGCCAGCAGCCAAGAGGTATCGGGGATCTACGAGCAGTACGTC. This encodes CASSQEVSGIYEQYV.

The CDR3 protein is CASSYRVVKSNEQFF. The CDR3 DNA is TGTGCCAGCAGTTACAGGGTCGTAAAGTCGAATGAGCAGTTCTTC. The V gene is TRBV7-9, the J gene TRBJ2-1; perhaps TRBD1 as D (6 bases). CDR1 and CDR2 (germline): SEHNR, FQNEAQ (reference sequence). Trimming shortened V by 6 bases and J by 7 bases, and 19 bases separated the two germline ends. This CDR3 is 15 amino acids long.

There are a few counts of this clone. Within the sample, other DNA sequences also encode this same CDR3. The V gene is TRBV2, the J gene TRBJ2-5, with no clear D. This CDR3 is built from 11 residues. V lost 6 bases and J lost 3, with 5 bases in between. Germline V gene lookup returns CDR1 SNHLY and CDR2 FYNNEI. CDR3 bases: TGTGCCAGCAGGACAAAAGAGACCCAGTACTTC. This gives the protein CASRTKETQYF.

The V and J genes are TRBV3-1 (or the pseudogene TRBV3-2) and TRBJ1-3, with a tentative D call TRBD1 (5 bases). CDR3 length equals 17 residues. The ends were cut back, 0 bases at V and 2 bases at J, with 14 bases in the middle. CDR1 and CDR2 (germline): LGHDT, YNNKEL (reference sequence). CDR3 nucleotides: TGTGCCAGCAGCCAAGAGGGGGGGGGAATTGCTGGAAACACCATATATTTT. Translated, it gives CASSQEGGGIAGNTIYF.

The chain carries TRBV28 and TRBJ2-7; 8 bases are a match to TRBD2. In germline, CDR1 is MDHEN, CDR2 SYDVKM. The length of the CDR3 is 16 residues. The V segment lost 2 bases and the J segment 1 base; nucleotides outside the gene matches: 7. The CDR3 spells CASSLLPLAGSYEQYF. DNA for the CDR3: TGTGCCAGCAGTTTACTCCCTTTAGCGGGGTCCTACGAGCAGTACTTC.

J is TRBJ1-1 and V is TRBV3-1 (or the pseudogene TRBV3-2), with 7 bases lining up with TRBD1. The V segment lost 4 bases and the J segment 12 bases; nucleotides outside the gene matches: 20. Per germline, CDR1 LGHDT and CDR2 YNNKEL (reference sequence). This CDR3 has 16 amino acids. The DNA of the CDR3 is TGTGCCAGCAGCCTACGAAGGGCAGACAGGGAAGGAGGGACTTTCTTT. Its protein is CASSLRRADREGGTFF.

The CDR3 DNA is TGTGCCACCAGTGATCTGTCTAGCGGGGGGCCTCCAGATACGCAGTATTTT. It specifies CATSDLSSGGPPDTQYF. The V call is TRBV24-1, the J call TRBJ2-3, with 11 nucleotides matching TRBD2. The CDR3 consists of 17 residues. With 3 bases clipped from V and 4 bases from J, the junction kept 8 bases outside the gene matches. Germline V gene lookup returns CDR1 KGHDR and CDR2 SFDVKD.

The chain couples TRBV5-1 to TRBJ1-1; D perhaps matches TRBD1 (5 bases). This CDR3 is 14 amino acids long. Germline CDR1 and CDR2: SGHRS and YFSETQ. V was clipped by 7 bases and J by 5 bases, with 18 bases between them. The CDR3 DNA reads TGCGCCAGCGCCCCCCGCGGGAGGGGAACTGAAGCTTTCTTT. Its protein product is CASAPRGRGTEAFF. Together with reference TRBV5-1 and TRBJ1-1, the CDR3 gives the full variable domain: KAGVTQTPRYLIKTRGQQVTLSCSPISGHRSVSWYQQTPGQGLQFLFEYFSETQRNKGNFPGRFSGRQFSNSRSEMNVSTLELGDSALYLCASAPRGRGTEAFFGQGTRLTVV.

The rearrangement uses TRBV30 and TRBJ2-1; tentatively, D is TRBD1 or TRBD2 (6 bases each). Trimming stripped 2 bases from V and 6 bases from J, with 14 bases between. This CDR3 region has 14 residues. Germline assignment: CDR1 GTSNPN and CDR2 SVGIG (reference sequence). CDR3 protein: CAWSLGGLINEQFF. The CDR3 bases are TGTGCCTGGAGTTTAGGGGGGCTTATCAATGAGCAGTTCTTC. Combining the CDR3 with reference TRBV30 and TRBJ2-1 gives the whole variable domain SQTIHQWPATLVQPVGSPLSLECTVEGTSNPNLYWYRQAAGRGLQLLFYSVGIGQISSEVPQNLSASRPQDRQFILSSKKLLLSDSGFYLCAWSLGGLINEQFFGPGTRLTVL.

The J gene is TRBJ2-1, the V gene TRBV4-1; a possible D gene is TRBD1 (5 bases). Between the trimmed V and J ends, which lost 1 base and 2 bases, there was a span of 12 bases. The CDR3 consists of 16 residues. Germline CDR1 MGHRA, CDR2 YSYEKL. The CDR3 loop reads CASSQGAGNTYNEQFF. The DNA for the CDR3 is TGCGCCAGCAGCCAAGGGGCAGGGAACACCTACAATGAGCAGTTCTTC.

The gene calls are TRBV5-6 and TRBJ1-4, with 7 bases lining up with TRBD1. Losses at the gene ends were 3 bases for V and 5 bases for J; bases not matched to a gene: 7. Germline V gives CDR1 SGHDT, CDR2 YYEEEE. The CDR3 extends over 15 amino acids. The DNA for the CDR3 is TGTGCCAGCAGCTCACCCGGGACAGTAAATGAAAAACTGTTTTTT. This gives the protein CASSSPGTVNEKLFF.

The chain combines TRBV4-2 with TRBJ2-5; 8 bases are a match to TRBD2. There are 17 residues in the CDR3. CDR1 is LGHNA and CDR2 is YNFKEQ in the germline V gene. The ends lost 0 bases at V and 5 bases at J; junction bases unmatched: 11. In DNA, the CDR3 is TGTGCCAGCAGCCAAGATATCGTAGCGGGGATGGGGGAGACCCAGTACTTC. Translating gives CASSQDIVAGMGETQYF.

This chain links TRBV5-4 with TRBJ2-1, with 10 bases lining up with TRBD2. The germline V gene encodes CDR1 SGHNT and CDR2 YYREEE (reference sequence). CDR3 length: 15 amino acids. Trimming removed 3 bases from V and 3 bases from J; junction bases left unmatched: 3. CDR3 residues: CASSWRLAGYNEQFF. For the CDR3, the DNA is TGTGCCAGCAGCTGGCGACTAGCGGGCTACAATGAGCAGTTCTTC.

The rearrangement links TRBV28 to TRBJ1-5, with D possibly TRBD1 on 5 matching bases. The V and J ends lost 7 bases and 7 bases respectively, with 14 bases between them. Germline V CDR1 and CDR2: MDHEN, SYDVKM. CDR3 size: 13 residues. The CDR3 DNA is TGTGCCAGCACTCGCCGGGACGGACAGCCCCAGCATTTT. This codes for CASTRRDGQPQHF.